The present T cell receptor (beta chain) was sequenced within a study of blood T cells in healthy people across ages. Those donating, healthy Caucasian individuals from Russia, were aged roughly 6 to 100. Using a J-beta primer mix together with a sample-barcoded 5' primer, a second PCR was run for roughly 6 to 12 cycles. TCRdb fed the 5' RACE reads into MiXCR, producing one record per CDR3 protein. Here the sample spans hundreds of thousands of distinct CDR3 sequences, 40% to 65% being singletons. Germline loops: CDR1 SGHAT, CDR2 FQNNGV. V gave up 3 bases and J gave up 3 bases, with 9 bases separating them. The CDR3 is 14 amino acids. There are a few counts of this clonotype.

The V call is TRBV11-2, the J call TRBJ2-1; a weak D match, TRBD2 (6 bases). The receptor was isolated from a man of 80 years or more in good health. Source material: blood. The CDR3 bases are TGTGCCAGCAGCTTGGGACTGGGCTACAATGAGCAGTTCTTC. Translated: CASSLGLGYNEQFF.